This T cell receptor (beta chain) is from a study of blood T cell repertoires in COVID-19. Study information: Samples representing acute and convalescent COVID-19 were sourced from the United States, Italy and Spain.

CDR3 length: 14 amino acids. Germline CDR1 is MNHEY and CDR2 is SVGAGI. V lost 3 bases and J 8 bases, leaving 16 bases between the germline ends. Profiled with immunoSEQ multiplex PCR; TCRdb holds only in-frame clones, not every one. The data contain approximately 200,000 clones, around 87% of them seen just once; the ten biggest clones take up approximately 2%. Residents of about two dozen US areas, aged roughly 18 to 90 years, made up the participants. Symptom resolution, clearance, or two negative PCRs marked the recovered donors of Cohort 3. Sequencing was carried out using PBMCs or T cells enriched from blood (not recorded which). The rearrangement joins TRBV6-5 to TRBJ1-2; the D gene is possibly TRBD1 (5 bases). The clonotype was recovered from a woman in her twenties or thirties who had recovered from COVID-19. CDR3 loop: CASSYFGGSWGYTF. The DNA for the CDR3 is TGTGCCAGCAGTTATTTCGGGGGTTCGTGGGGCTACACCTTC.